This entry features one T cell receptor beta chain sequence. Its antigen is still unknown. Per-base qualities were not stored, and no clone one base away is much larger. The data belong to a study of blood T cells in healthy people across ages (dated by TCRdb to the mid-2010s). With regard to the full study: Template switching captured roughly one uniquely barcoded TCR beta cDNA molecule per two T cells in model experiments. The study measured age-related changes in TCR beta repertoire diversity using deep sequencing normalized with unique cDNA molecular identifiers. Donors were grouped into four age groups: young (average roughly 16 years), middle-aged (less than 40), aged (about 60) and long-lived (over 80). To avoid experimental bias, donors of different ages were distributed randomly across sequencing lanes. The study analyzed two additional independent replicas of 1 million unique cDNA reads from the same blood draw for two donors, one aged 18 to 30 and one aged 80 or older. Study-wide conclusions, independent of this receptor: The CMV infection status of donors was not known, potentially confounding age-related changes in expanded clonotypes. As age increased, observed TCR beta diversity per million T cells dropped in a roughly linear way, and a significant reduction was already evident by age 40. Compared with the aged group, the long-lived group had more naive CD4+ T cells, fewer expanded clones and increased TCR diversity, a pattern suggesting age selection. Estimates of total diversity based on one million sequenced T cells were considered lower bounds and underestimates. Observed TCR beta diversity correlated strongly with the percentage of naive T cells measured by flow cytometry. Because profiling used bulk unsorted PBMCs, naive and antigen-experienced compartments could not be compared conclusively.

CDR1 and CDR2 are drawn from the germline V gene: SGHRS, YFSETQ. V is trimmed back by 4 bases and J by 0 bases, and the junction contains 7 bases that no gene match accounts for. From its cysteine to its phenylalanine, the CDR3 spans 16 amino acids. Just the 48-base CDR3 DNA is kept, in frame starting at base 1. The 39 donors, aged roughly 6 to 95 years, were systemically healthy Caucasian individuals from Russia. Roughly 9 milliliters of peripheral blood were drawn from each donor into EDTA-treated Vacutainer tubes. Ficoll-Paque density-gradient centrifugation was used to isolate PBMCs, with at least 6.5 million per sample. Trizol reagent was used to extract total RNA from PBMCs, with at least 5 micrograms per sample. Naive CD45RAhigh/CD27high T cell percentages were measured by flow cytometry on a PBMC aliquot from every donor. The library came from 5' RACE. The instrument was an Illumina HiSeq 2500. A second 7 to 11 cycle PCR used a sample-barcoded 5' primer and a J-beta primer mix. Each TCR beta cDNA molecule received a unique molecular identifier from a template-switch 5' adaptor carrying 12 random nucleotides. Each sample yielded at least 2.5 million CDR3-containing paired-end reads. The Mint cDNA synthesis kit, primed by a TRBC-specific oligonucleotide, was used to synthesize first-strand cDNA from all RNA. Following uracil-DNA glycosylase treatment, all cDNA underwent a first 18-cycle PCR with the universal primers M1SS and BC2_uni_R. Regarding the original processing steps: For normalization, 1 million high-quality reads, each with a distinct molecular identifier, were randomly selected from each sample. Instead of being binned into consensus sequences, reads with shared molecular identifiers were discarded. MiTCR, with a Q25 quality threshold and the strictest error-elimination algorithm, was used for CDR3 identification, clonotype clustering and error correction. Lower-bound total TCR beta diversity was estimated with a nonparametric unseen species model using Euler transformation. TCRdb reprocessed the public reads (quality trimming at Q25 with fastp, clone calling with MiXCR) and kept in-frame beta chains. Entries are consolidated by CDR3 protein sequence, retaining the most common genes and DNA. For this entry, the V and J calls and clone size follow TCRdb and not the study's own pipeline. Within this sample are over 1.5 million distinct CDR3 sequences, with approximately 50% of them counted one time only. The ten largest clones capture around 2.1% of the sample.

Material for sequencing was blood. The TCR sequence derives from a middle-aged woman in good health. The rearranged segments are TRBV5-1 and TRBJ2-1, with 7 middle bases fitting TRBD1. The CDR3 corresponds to CASSPRTGSSYNEQFF. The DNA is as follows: TGCGCCAGCAGCCCTAGGACAGGTAGCTCCTACAATGAGCAGTTCTTC.